A single sample gave rise to the 3 T cell receptor beta chains below, sequenced in a study of blood T cell repertoires in COVID-19. The assay was immunoSEQ multiplex PCR, and TCRdb's table has in-frame clones only and misses some. The sample consists of around 140,000 clones, 80% to 90% of them appearing once. What was sequenced was peripheral blood. The receptors shown here come from a man aged 60 to 75 with active or convalescent COVID-19.

CDR3 region: CASGLGTGGNTGELFF. DNA of the CDR3: TGTGCTAGTGGTTTGGGGACAGGGGGCAACACCGGGGAGCTGTTTTTT. The V call is TRBV12-5, the J call TRBJ2-2; 11 bases match TRBD1. The CDR3 totals 16 residues. The ends lost 1 base at V and 2 bases at J; junction bases unmatched: 0. Per the germline V gene, CDR1 is LGHNT and CDR2 is FRNRAP.

There are a few counts of this clone. The chain uses TRBV15 and TRBJ1-3; TRBD1 might be the D (6 bases). The CDR3 covers 13 residues. The V end was cut by 4 bases, the J end by 3 bases, with 7 bases between. CDR1 and CDR2 from the germline V gene are LNHNV and YYDKDF (reference sequence). The CDR3 spells CATSTGVGNTIYF. CDR3 nucleotides: TGTGCCACCAGCACAGGGGTTGGAAACACCATATATTTT. The full variable domain, in which reference TRBV15 and TRBJ1-3 provide the parts outside the CDR3, is DAMVIQNPRYQVTQFGKPVTLSCSQTLNHNVMYWYQQKSSQAPKLLFHYYDKDFNNEADTPDNFQSRRPNTSFCFLDIRSPGLGDTAMYLCATSTGVGNTIYFGEGSWLTVV.

The chain combines TRBV3-1 (or the pseudogene TRBV3-2) with TRBJ1-1; D is uncertain. The germline V and J ends were trimmed by 6 bases and 8 bases, with 13 bases remaining between them. CDR1 LGHDT and CDR2 YNNKEL come from the germline V gene (reference sequence). This CDR3 comprises 12 residues. CDR3 sequence: CASRNSGREAFF. CDR3 DNA sequence: TGTGCCAGCAGGAACTCGGGGAGAGAAGCTTTCTTT.